This is a list of T cell receptor beta chains from one sample in a study of blood T cells in healthy people across ages. TCRdb re-called the 5' RACE reads with MiXCR, one entry per CDR3 protein. In the table there are about 970,000 distinct CDR3 sequences, about 53% of which are singletons. Sequences were obtained from blood. Receptor source: a woman aged 60-75 years in good health. Both conserved end residues are part of each CDR3. The order of the fields is clone size, V gene, D gene, CDR3 length, J gene, CDR3 DNA, CDR3 protein. The D gene is left open where the match is weak. Clone size is stated in some rows and not others, as once, few, many or a class when expanded.

.	TRBV7-2	TRBD2	16	TRBJ2-3	TGTGCCAGCAGCTTAGGCATTAGCGGGGTCACAGATACGCAGTATTTT	CASSLGISGVTDTQYF
many	TRBV20-1	TRBD1	17	TRBJ2-3	TGCAGTGCTAGAGGAGGGACAGGGCTTTCTCGCACAGCTACGCAGTATTTT	CSARGGTGLSRTATQYF
.	TRBV12-3/TRBV12-4	TRBD2	14	TRBJ2-3	TGTGCCAGCAGTTTGCGAGCGGGAGTAGATACGCAGTATTTT	CASSLRAGVDTQYF
.	TRBV4-1	.	15	TRBJ2-7	TGCGCCAGCAGCCAAGGCTCAGGGGTGGGTTACGAGCAGTACTTC	CASSQGSGVGYEQYF
few	TRBV12-3/TRBV12-4	.	13	TRBJ2-1	TGTGCCAGCACCGGCGACAGCTTCGGCGGGCAGTTCTTC	CASTGDSFGGQFF
.	TRBV29-1	.	12	TRBJ2-5	TGCAGCGCTAAAGGGAGCGTGGAGACCCAGTACTTC	CSAKGSVETQYF
once	TRBV20-1	TRBD1	14	TRBJ2-7	TGCAGTGCTGGCCGGGACAGGACGAGCAACGAGCAGTACTTC	CSAGRDRTSNEQYF
.	TRBV28	TRBD2	15	TRBJ2-1	TGTGCCAGCAGTGCTCCTAGCGGGAGGCTGCATGAGCAGTTCTTC	CASSAPSGRLHEQFF
.	TRBV2	.	17	TRBJ2-3	TGTGCCAGCAGTGGGGTTGTGGTAGCCGCCATCACAGATACGCAGTATTTT	CASSGVVVAAITDTQYF
.	TRBV7-9	TRBD2	17	TRBJ2-3	TGTGCCAGCAGCTTAAGACTAGCGGGAGCGATCACAGATACGCAGTATTTT	CASSLRLAGAITDTQYF
few	TRBV6-2/TRBV6-3	.	12	TRBJ2-7	TGTGCCAGCAGGGGATATTACTACGAGCAGTACTTC	CASRGYYYEQYF
.	TRBV11-2	TRBD1	17	TRBJ2-7	TGTGCCAGCAGCTTAGTAGGGATCGGGACAGAATACTACGAGCAGTACTTC	CASSLVGIGTEYYEQYF
.	TRBV28	.	16	TRBJ2-6	TGTGCCAGCAGTATCATTTCTAGCTCTGGGGCCAACGTCCTGACTTTC	CASSIISSSGANVLTF
few	TRBV10-3	TRBD1	16	TRBJ2-5	TGTGCCATCAGTGAGTCGAAGGACAGGGTATTTGAGACCCAGTACTTC	CAISESKDRVFETQYF
.	TRBV3-1	TRBD2	14	TRBJ2-3	TGTGCCGGCAGCCAAGTACTAGCGTACGATACGCAGTATTTT	CAGSQVLAYDTQYF
many	TRBV7-9	.	14	TRBJ1-1	TGTGCCAGCAAGGTCCCAGGGGAGGGGACTGAAGCTTTCTTT	CASKVPGEGTEAFF
.	TRBV5-1	TRBD1	17	TRBJ1-1	TGCGCCAGCAGAGCGCATACCGGGACAGGGATCGACACTGAAGCTTTCTTT	CASRAHTGTGIDTEAFF
.	TRBV12-3/TRBV12-4	.	13	TRBJ2-4	TGTGCCAGCAGTTTCGGGGACTTCCTGGAGCAGTACTTC	CASSFGDFLEQYF
.	TRBV27	.	14	TRBJ1-2	TGTGCCAGCAGCTTTTTCCCAGGAACGGGTGGCTACACCTTC	CASSFFPGTGGYTF
.	TRBV6-2/TRBV6-3	.	16	TRBJ2-7	TGTGCCAGCAGTTTTACCCCCTCATCTGCCTCCTACGAGCAGTACTTC	CASSFTPSSASYEQYF
.	TRBV28	TRBD1	17	TRBJ2-7	TGTGCCAGCAGTTTACAAACCCTACGGGACAGCGCGTACGAGCAGTACTTC	CASSLQTLRDSAYEQYF